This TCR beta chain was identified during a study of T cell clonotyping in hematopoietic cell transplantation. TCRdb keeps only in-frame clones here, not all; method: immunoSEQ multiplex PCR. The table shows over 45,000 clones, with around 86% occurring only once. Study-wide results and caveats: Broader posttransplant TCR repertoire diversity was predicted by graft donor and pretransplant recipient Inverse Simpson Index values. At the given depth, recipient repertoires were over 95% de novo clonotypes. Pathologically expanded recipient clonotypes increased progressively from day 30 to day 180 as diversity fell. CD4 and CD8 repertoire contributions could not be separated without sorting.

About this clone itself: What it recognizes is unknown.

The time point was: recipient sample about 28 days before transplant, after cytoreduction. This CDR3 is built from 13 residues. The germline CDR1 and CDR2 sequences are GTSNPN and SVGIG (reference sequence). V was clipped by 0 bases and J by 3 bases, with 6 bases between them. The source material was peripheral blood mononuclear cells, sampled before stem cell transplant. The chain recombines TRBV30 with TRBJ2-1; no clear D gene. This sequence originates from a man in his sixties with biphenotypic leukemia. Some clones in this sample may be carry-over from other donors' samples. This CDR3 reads CAWSVADYNEQFF. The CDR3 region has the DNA TGTGCCTGGAGTGTGGCTGACTACAATGAGCAGTTCTTC.